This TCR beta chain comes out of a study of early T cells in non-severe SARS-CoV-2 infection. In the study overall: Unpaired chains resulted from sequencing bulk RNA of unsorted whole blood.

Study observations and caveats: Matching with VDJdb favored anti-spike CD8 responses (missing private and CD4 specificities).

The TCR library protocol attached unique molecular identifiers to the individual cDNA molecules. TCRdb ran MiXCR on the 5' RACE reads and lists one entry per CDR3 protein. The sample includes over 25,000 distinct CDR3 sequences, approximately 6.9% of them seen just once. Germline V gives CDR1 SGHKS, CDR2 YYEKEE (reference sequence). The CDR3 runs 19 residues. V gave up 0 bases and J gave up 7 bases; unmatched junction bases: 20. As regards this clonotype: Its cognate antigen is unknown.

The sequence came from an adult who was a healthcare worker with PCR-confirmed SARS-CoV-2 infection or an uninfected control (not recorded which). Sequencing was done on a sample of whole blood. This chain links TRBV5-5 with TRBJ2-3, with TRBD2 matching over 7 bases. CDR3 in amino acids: CASSLEGSGSSLFFYTQYF. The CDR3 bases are TGTGCCAGCAGCTTGGAGGGTAGCGGGTCCTCTTTGTTCTTTTATACGCAGTATTTT.